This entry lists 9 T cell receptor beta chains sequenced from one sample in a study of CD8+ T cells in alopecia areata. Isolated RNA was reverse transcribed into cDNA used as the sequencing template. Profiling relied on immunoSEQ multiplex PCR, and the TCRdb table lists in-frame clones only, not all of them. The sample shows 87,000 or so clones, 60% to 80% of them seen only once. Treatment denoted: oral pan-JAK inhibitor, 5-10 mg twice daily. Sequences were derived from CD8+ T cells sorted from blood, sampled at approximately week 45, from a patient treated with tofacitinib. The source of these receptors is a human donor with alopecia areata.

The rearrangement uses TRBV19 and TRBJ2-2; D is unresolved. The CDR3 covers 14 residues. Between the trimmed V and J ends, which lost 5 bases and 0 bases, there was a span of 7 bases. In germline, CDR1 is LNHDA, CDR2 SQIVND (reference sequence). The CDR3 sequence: CASSRSPNTGELFF. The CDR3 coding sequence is TGTGCCAGTAGTCGTTCGCCGAACACCGGGGAGCTGTTTTTT.

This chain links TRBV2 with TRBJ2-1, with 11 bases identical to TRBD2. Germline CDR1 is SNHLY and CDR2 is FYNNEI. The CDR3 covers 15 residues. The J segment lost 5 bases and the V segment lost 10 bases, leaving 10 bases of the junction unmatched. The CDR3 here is CANQLAGGGHNEQFF. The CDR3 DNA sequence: TGTGCCAACCAGCTAGCGGGGGGTGGACACAATGAGCAGTTCTTC.

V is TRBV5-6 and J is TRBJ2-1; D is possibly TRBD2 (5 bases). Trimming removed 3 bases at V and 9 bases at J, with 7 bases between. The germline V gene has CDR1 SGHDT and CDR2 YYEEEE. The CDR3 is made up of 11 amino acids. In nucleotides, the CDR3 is TGTGCCAGCAGCTGGGCGGGTGAGCAGTTCTTC. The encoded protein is CASSWAGEQFF.

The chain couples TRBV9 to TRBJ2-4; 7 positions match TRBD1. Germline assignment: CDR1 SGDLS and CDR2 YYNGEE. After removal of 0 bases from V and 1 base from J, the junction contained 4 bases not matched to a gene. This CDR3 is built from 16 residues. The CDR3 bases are TGTGCCAGCAGCGTAGACGGCAGGGGGGCCAAAAACATTCAGTACTTC. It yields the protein CASSVDGRGAKNIQYF.

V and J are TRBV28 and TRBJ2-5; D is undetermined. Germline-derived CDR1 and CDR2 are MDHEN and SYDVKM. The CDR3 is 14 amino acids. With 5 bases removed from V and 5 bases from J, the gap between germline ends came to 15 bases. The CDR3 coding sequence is TGTGCCAGCAGTCCGCGCCTGGGGTGGGAGACCCAGTACTTC. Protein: CASSPRLGWETQYF.

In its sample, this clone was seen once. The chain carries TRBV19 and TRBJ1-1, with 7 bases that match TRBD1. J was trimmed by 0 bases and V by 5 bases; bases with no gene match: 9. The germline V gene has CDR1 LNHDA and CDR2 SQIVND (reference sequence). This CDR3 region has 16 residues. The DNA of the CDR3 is TGTGCCAGTAGTCCACGAGGGACAGCTATGAACACTGAAGCTTTCTTT. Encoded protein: CASSPRGTAMNTEAFF.

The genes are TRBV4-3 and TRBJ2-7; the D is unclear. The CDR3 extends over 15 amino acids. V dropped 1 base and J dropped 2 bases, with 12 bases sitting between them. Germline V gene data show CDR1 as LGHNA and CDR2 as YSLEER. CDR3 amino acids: CASSQGPDTAYEQYF. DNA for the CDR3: TGCGCCAGCAGCCAAGGCCCGGATACCGCCTACGAGCAGTACTTC.

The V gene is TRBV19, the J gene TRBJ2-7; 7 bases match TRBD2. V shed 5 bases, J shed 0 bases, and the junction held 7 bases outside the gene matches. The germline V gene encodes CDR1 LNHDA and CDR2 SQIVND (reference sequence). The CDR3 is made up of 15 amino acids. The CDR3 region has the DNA TGTGCCAGTAGTCTAACTAGCGCGATCTCCTACGAGCAGTACTTC. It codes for CASSLTSAISYEQYF.

The CDR3 DNA reads TGTGCCAGCAGCCCCTGGGACAGAGACTATGGCTACACCTTC. Its translation is CASSPWDRDYGYTF. The V call is TRBV9, the J call TRBJ1-2, with 7 nucleotides matching TRBD1. The CDR3 extends over 14 amino acids. Trimming cost V 4 bases and J 3 bases; bases outside gene matches: 6. In germline, CDR1 is SGDLS, CDR2 YYNGEE. The full variable domain, rest sourced from reference TRBV9 and TRBJ1-2, is DSGVTQTPKHLITATGQRVTLRCSPRSGDLSVYWYQQSLDQGLQFLIQYYNGEERAKGNILERFSAQQFPDLHSELNLSSLELGDSALYFCASSPWDRDYGYTFGSGTRLTVV.